The subject of this entry is one T cell receptor (beta chain). Produced via immunoSEQ multiplex PCR; TCRdb's table is partial and in-frame only. The table records 40,000 to 45,000 clones, over 85% of them present only once. This specimen comes from a study of preoperative IRX-2 immunotherapy in early breast cancer. Documented treatment: preoperative locoregional IRX-2 cytokine immunotherapy. Preoperative locoregional IRX-2 cytokine immunotherapy was tested in the phase Ib source study. The sequence was obtained from a human donor with breast cancer. The specimen was tumor tissue, collected after IRX-2 immunotherapy.

The CDR3 reads CATGGGRYNSPLHF. CDR3 coding DNA: TGTGCCACGGGAGGGGGCCGTTATAATTCACCCCTCCACTTT. The rearrangement uses TRBV5-4 and TRBJ1-6; the match to TRBD1 covers 7 bases. V lost 9 bases to trimming and J lost 4 bases; unmatched junction nucleotides: 7. CDR1 and CDR2 (germline): SGHNT, YYREEE (reference sequence). This CDR3 comprises 14 residues.